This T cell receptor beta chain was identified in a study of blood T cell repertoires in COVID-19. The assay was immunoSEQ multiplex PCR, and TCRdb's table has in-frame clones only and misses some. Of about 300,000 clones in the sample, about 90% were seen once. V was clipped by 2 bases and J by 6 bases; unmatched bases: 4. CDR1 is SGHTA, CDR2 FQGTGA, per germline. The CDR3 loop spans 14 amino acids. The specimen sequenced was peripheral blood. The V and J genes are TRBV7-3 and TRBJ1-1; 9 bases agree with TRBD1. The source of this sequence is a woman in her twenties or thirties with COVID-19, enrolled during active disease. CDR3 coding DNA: TGTGCCAGCAGCTTAGGGGACAGGGCCCCTGAAGCTTTCTTT. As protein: CASSLGDRAPEAFF.